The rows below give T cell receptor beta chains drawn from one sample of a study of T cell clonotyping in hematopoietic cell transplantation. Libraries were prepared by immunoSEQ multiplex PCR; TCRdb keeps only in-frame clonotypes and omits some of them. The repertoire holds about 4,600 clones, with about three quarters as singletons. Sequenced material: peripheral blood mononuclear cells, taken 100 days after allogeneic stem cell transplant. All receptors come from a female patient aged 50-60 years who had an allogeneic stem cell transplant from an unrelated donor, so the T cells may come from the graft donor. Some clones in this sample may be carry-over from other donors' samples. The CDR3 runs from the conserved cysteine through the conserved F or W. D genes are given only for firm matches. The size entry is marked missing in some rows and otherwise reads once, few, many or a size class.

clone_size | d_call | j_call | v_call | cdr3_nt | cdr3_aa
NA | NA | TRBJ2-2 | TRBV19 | TGTGCCAGCACGGGGGAGCTTAGAGAGCTGTTTTTT | CASTGELRELFF
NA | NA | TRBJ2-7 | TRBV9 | TGTGCCAGCAGCGTAGGACAAAGCGAGCAGTACTTC | CASSVGQSEQYF
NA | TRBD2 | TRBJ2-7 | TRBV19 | TGTGCCAGTAGTATGACTAGCGGGACCTACGAGCAGTACTTC | CASSMTSGTYEQYF
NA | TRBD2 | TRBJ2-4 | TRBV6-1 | TGTGCCGCAGACCGGCGGGGGGGGTACGACATTCAGTACTTC | CAADRRGGYDIQYF
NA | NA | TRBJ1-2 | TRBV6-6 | TGTGCCAGCAGTTACAGACGTACAGGAGACTATGGCTACACCTTC | CASSYRRTGDYGYTF
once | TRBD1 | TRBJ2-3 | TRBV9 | TGTGCCAGCAGCGTATTGGGGACAGGGGTTTCAGATACGCAGTATTTT | CASSVLGTGVSDTQYF
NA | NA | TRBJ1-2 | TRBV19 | TGTGCCAGTAGCCCCGACTCCTATGGCTACACCTTC | CASSPDSYGYTF
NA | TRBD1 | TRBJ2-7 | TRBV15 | TGTGCCACCAGCGCTTCCGGGACAGTACCCTACGAGCAGTACTTC | CATSASGTVPYEQYF
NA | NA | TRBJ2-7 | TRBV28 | TGTGCCAGCAGTTTATTAGGGTACGAGCAGTACTTC | CASSLLGYEQYF
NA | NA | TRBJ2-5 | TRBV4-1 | TGCGCCAGCAGCCGGGAAACAGGCCAAGAGACCCAGTACTTC | CASSRETGQETQYF
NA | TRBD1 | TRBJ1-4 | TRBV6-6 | TGTGCCAGCAGAGTACAGGGGGTAAACGAAAAACTGTTTTTT | CASRVQGVNEKLFF
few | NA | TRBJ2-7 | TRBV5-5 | TGTGCCAGCAGCTCCGCTTCCTACGAGCAGTACTTC | CASSSASYEQYF